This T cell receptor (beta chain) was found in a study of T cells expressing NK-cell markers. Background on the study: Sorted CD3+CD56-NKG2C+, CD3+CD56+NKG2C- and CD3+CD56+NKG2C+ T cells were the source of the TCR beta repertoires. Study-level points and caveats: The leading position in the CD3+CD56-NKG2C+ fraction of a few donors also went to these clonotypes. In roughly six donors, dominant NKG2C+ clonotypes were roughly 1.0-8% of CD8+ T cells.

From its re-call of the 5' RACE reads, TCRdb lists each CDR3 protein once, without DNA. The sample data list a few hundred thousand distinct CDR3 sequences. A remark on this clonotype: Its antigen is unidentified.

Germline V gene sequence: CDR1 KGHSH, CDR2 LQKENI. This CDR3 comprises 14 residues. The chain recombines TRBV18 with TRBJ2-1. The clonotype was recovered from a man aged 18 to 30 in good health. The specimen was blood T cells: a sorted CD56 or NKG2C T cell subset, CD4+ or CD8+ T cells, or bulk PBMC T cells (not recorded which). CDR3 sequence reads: CASSPPLTSNEQFF.